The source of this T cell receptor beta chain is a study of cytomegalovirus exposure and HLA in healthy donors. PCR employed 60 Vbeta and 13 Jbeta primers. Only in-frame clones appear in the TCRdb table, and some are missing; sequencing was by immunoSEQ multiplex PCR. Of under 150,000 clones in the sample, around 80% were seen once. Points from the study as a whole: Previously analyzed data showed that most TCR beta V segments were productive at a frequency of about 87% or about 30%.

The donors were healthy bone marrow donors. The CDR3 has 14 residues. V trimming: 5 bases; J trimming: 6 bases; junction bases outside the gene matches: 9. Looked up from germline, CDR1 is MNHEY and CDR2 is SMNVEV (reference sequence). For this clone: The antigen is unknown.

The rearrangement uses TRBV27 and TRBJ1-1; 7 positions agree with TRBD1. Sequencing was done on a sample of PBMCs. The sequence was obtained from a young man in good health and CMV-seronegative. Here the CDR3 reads CASSPFWTGSEAFF. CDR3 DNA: TGTGCCAGCAGTCCCTTCTGGACAGGCTCTGAAGCTTTCTTT.